This T cell receptor beta chain stems from a study of blood T cell repertoires in COVID-19. Background on the study: Samples of COVID-19 (acute and convalescent) were obtained from the United States, Italy and Spain.

This CDR3 spans 15 amino acids. The V gene's germline CDR1 is SGHRS and CDR2 YFSETQ. Trimming removed 1 base from V and 0 bases from J, with 5 bases in between. Assay used: immunoSEQ multiplex PCR; TCRdb lists only in-frame clones, some missing. The sample lists fewer than 150,000 clones; less than 90% were seen once. This TCR was recovered from a man aged 70 or older who had recovered from COVID-19. The sample comprised peripheral blood. The chain carries TRBV5-1 and TRBJ2-6; D is undetermined. The CDR3 bases are TGCGCCAGCAGCTTGACGGTCTCTGGGGCCAACGTCCTGACTTTC. Translating gives CASSLTVSGANVLTF.